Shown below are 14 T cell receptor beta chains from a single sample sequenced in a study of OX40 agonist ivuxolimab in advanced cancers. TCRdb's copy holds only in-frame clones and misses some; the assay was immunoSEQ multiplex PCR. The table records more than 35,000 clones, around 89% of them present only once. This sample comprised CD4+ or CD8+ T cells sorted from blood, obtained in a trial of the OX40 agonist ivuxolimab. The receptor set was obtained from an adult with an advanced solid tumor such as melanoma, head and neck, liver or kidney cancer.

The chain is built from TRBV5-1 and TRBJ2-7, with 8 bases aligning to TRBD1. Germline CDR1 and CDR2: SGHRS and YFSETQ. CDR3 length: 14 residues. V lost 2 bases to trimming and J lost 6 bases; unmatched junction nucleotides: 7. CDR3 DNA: TGCGCCAGCAGCTTACGGACAGGGTGGCGCGAGCAGTACTTC. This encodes CASSLRTGWREQYF.

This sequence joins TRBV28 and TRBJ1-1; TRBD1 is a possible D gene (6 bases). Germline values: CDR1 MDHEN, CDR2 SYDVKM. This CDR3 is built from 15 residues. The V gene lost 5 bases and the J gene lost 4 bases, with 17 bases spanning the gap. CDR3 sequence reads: CASSHQQGRGTEAFF. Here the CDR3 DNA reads TGTGCCAGCAGTCATCAACAGGGTCGGGGCACTGAAGCTTTCTTT.

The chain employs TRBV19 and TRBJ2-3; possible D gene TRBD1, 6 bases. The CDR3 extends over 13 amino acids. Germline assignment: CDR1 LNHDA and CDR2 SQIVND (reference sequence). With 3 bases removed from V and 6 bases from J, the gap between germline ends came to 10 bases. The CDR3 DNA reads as TGTGCCAGTAGTATTCCAGGGGTTGATACGCAGTATTTT. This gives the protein CASSIPGVDTQYF.

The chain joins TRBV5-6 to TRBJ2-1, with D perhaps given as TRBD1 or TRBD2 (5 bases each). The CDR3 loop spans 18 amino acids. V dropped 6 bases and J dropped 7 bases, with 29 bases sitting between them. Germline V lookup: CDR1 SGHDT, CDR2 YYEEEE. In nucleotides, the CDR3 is TGTGCCAGCACCGTTATCCGGGGCGACCAGGCCGGATTTAATGAGCAGTTCTTC. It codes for CASTVIRGDQAGFNEQFF.

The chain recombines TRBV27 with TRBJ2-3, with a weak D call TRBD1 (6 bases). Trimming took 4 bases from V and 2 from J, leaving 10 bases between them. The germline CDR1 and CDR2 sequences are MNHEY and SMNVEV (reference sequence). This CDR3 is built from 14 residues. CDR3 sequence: CASSSGQTTDTQYF. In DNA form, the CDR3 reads TGTGCCAGCAGTTCCGGACAGACCACAGATACGCAGTATTTT.

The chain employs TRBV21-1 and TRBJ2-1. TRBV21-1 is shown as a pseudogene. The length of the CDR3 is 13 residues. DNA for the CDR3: TGTGCCAGCAGCAAATGGTACTTGGACCCCCGGTTCTTC. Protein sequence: CASSKWYLDPRFF.

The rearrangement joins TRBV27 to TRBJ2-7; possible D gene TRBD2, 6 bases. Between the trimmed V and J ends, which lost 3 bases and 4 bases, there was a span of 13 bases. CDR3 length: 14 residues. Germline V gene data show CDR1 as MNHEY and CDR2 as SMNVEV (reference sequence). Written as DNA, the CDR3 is TGTGCCAGCAGTTTCGGGGGTTCGGCATACGAGCAGTACTTC. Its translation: CASSFGGSAYEQYF.

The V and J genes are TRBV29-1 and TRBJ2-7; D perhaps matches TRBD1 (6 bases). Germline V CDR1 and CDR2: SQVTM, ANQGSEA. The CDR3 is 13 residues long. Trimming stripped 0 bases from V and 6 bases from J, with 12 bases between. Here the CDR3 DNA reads TGCAGCGTTGAAGAACACAGGGAAGGCGAGCAGTACTTC. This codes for CSVEEHREGEQYF.

CDR3 DNA sequence: TGTGCCAGCAGTTCGCCTCCGGACAGCCAAGAGACCCAGTACTTC. Its translation is CASSSPPDSQETQYF. This sequence joins TRBV6-5 and TRBJ2-5, with D perhaps TRBD1 (6 bases). Trimming took off 4 bases at V and 1 base at J, with 13 bases between the two ends. CDR1 and CDR2 (germline): MNHEY, SVGAGI. This CDR3 spans 15 amino acids.

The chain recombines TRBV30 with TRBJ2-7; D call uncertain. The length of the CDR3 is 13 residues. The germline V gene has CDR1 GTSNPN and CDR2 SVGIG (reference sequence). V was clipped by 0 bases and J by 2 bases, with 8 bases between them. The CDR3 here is CAWSVGRTYEQYF. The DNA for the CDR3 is TGTGCCTGGAGTGTGGGCAGAACCTACGAGCAGTACTTC.

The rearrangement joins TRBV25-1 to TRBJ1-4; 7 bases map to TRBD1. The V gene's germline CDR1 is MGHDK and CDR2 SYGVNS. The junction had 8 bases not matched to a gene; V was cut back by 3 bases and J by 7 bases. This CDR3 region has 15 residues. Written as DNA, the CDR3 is TGTGCCAGCAGTGATACAGGGACAGTCGGTGAAAAACTGTTTTTT. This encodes CASSDTGTVGEKLFF.

The CDR3 nucleotides read TGTGCCAGCAGCTCGACAGGTCCCGGCAATCAGCCCCAGCATTTT. Its translation: CASSSTGPGNQPQHF. The gene calls are TRBV7-9 and TRBJ1-5, with TRBD1 as a possible D gene (6 bases). Between the trimmed V and J ends, which lost 4 bases and 2 bases, there was a span of 12 bases. Germline V lookup: CDR1 SEHNR, CDR2 FQNEAQ (reference sequence). This CDR3 spans 15 amino acids.

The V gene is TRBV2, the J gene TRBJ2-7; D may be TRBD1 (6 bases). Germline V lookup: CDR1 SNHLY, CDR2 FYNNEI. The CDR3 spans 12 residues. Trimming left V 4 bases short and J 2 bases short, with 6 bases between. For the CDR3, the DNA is TGTGCCAGCAGTGGACAGGCCTACGAGCAGTACTTC. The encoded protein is CASSGQAYEQYF. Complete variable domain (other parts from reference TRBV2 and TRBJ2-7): EPEVTQTPSHQVTQMGQEVILRCVPISNHLYFYWYRQILGQKVEFLVSFYNNEISEKSEIFDDQFSVERPDGSNFTLKIRSTKLEDSAMYFCASSGQAYEQYFGPGTRLTVT.

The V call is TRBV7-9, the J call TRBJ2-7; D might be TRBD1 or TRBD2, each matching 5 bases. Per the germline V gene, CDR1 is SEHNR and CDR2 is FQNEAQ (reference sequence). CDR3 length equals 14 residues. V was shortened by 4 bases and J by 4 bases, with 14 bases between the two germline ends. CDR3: CASSSDGDRYEQYF. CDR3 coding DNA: TGTGCCAGCAGCTCCGACGGGGACCGATACGAGCAGTACTTC.